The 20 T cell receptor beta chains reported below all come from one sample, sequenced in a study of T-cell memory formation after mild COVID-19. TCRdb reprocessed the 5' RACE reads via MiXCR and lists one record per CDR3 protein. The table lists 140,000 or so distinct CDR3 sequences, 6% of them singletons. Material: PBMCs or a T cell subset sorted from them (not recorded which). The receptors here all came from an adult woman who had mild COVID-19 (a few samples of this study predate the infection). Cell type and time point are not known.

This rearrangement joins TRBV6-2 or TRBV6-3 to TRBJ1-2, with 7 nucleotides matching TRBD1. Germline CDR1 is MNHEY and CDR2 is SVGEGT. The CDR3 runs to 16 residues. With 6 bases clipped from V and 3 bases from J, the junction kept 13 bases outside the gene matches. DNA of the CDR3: TGTGCCAGCAGAGACAGACCGGGACAGCCGTACTATGGCTACACCTTC. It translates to CASRDRPGQPYYGYTF.

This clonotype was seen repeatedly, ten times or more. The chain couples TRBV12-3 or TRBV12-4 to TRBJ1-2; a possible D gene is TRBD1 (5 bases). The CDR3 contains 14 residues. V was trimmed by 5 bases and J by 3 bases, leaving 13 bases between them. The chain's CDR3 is CASSEIGTDYGYTF. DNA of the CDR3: TGTGCCAGCAGTGAAATCGGGACGGACTATGGCTACACCTTC.

CDR3 sequence reads: CASSQSTGEGWRYF. Written as DNA, the CDR3 is TGTGCCAGCAGCCAATCGACAGGGGAAGGATGGCGGTACTTC. The chain employs TRBV16 and TRBJ2-7; 8 bases are a match to TRBD1. Trimming cost V 0 bases and J 12 bases; bases outside gene matches: 10. The CDR3 spans 14 residues. The germline gives CDR1 KGHSY, CDR2 FQNENV.

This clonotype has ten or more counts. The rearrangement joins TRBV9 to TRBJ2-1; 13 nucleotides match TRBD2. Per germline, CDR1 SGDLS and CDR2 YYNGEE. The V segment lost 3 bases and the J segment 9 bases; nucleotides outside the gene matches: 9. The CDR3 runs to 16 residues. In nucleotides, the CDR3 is TGTGCCAGCAGCGCTACTAGCGGGGGGGCCTTCGGTGAGCAGTTCTTC. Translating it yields CASSATSGGAFGEQFF.

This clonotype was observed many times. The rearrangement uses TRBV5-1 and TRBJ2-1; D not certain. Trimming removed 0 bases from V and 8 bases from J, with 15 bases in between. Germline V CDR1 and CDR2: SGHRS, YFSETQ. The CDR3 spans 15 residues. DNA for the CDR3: TGCGCCAGCAGCTTGGTAGTCCTTAATGGGGATGAGCAGTTCTTC. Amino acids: CASSLVVLNGDEQFF. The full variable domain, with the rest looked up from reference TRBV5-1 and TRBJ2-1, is KAGVTQTPRYLIKTRGQQVTLSCSPISGHRSVSWYQQTPGQGLQFLFEYFSETQRNKGNFPGRFSGRQFSNSRSEMNVSTLELGDSALYLCASSLVVLNGDEQFFGPGTRLTVL.

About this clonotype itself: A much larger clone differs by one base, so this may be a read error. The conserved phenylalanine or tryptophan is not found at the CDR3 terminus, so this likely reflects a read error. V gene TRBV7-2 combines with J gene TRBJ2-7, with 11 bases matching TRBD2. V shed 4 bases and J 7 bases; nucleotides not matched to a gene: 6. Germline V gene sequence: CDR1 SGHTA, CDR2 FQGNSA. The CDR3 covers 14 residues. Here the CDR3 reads CASSSGLAAQEQYL. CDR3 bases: TGTGCCAGCAGCTCGGGACTAGCGGCCCAGGAGCAGTACTTA.

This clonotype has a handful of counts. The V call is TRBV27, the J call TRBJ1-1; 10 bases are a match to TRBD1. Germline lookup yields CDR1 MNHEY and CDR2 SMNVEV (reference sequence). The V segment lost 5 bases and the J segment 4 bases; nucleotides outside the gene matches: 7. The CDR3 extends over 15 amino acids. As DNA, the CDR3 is TGTGCCAGCAGTCAGACAGGGGGCTGGGTCACTGAAGCTTTCTTT. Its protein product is CASSQTGGWVTEAFF.

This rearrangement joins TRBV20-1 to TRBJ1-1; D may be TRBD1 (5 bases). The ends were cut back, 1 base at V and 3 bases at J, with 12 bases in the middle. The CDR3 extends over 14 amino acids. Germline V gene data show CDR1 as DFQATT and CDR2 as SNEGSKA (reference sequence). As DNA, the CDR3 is TGCAGTGCTAGAGGAGAGGTGGGGGACACTGAAGCTTTCTTT. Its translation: CSARGEVGDTEAFF.

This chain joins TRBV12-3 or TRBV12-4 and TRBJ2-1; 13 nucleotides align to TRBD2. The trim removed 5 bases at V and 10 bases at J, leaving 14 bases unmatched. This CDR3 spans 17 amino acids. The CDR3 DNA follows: TGTGCCAGCAGTCCGAACCTTAGACTAGCGGGAGGCGCGGAGCAGTTCTTC. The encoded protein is CASSPNLRLAGGAEQFF.

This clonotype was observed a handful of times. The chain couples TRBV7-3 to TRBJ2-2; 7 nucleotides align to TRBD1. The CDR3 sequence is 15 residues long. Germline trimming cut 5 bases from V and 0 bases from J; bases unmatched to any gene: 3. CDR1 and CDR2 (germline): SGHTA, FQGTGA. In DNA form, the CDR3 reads TGTGCCAGCAGCACAGGACAGGCGAACACCGGGGAGCTGTTTTTT. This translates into CASSTGQANTGELFF. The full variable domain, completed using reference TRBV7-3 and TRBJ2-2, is GAGVSQTPSNKVTEKGKYVELRCDPISGHTALYWYRQSLGQGPEFLIYFQGTGAADDSGLPNDRFFAVRPEGSVSTLKIQRTERGDSAVYLCASSTGQANTGELFFGEGSRLTVL.

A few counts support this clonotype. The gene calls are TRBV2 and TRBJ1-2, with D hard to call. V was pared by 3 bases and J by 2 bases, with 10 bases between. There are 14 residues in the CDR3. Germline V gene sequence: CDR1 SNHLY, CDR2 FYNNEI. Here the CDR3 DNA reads TGTGCCAGCAGTGAGGCCGTGATGAACTATGGCTACACCTTC. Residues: CASSEAVMNYGYTF.

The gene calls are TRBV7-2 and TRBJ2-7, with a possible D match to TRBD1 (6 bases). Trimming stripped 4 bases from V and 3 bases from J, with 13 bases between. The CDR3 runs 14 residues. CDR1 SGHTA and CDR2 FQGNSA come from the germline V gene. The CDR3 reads CASSSPTGSYEQYF. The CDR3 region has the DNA TGTGCCAGCAGCTCCCCGACAGGTAGCTACGAGCAGTACTTC.

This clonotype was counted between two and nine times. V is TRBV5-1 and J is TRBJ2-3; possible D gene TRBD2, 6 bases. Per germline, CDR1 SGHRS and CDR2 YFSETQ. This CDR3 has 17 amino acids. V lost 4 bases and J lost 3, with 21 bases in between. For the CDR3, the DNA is TGCGCCAGCAGCCCTCGCCGGGACTCCAGCCGGACAGATACGCAGTATTTT. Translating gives CASSPRRDSSRTDTQYF. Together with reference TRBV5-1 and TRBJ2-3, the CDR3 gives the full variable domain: KAGVTQTPRYLIKTRGQQVTLSCSPISGHRSVSWYQQTPGQGLQFLFEYFSETQRNKGNFPGRFSGRQFSNSRSEMNVSTLELGDSALYLCASSPRRDSSRTDTQYFGPGTRLTVL.

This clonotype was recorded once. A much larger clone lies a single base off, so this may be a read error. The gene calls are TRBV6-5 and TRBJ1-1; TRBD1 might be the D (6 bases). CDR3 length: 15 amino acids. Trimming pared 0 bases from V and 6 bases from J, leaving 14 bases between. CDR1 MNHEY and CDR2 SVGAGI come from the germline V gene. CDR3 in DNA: TGTGCCAGCAGTTACTCGGCTGGGGGCAGTGCTGAAGCTTTCTTT. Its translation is CASSYSAGGSAEAFF.

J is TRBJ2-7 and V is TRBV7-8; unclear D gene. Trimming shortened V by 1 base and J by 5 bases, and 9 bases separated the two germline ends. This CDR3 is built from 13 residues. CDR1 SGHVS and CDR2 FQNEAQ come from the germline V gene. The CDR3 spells CASSLGVVNEQYF. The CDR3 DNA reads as TGTGCCAGCAGCTTAGGCGTTGTAAACGAGCAGTACTTC.

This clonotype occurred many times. The CDR3 DNA reads TGTGCCAGCAGGCGGACAGGGATCTACACTGAAGCTTTCTTT. Translated: CASRRTGIYTEAFF. The chain combines TRBV3-1 with TRBJ1-1; 8 bases agree with TRBD1. V dropped 6 bases and J dropped 3; count of bases not matched to a gene: 6. The CDR3 is 14 residues long. Germline-derived CDR1 and CDR2 are LGHDT and YNNKEL (reference sequence). Filled out from reference TRBV3-1 and TRBJ1-1, the complete variable domain reads DTAVSQTPKYLVTQMGNDKSIKCEQNLGHDTMYWYKQDSKKFLKIMFSYNNKELIINETVPNRFSPKSPDKAHLNLHINSLELGDSAVYFCASRRTGIYTEAFFGQGTRLTVV.

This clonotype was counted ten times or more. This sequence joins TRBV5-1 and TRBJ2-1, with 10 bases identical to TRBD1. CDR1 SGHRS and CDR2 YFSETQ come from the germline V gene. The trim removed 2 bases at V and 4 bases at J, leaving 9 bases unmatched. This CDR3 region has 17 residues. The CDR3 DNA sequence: TGCGCCAGCAGCTTTACATTCCGGGACAGGGGTTACAATGAGCAGTTCTTC. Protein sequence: CASSFTFRDRGYNEQFF.

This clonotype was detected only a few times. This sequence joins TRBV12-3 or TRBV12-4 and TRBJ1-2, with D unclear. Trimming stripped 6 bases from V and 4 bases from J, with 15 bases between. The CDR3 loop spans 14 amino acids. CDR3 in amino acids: CASSPPGRSYGYTF. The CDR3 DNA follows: TGTGCCAGCAGCCCCCCCGGACGGTCCTATGGCTACACCTTC.

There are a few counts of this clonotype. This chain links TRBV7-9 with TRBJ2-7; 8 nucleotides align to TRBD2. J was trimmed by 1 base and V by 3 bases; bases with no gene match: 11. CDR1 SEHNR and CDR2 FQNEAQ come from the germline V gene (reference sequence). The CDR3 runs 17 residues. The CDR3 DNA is TGTGCCAGCAGCTTCCACGCCGGTACTAGCGGTTCCTACGAGCAGTACTTC. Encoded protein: CASSFHAGTSGSYEQYF. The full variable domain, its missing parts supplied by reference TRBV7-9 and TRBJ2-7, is DTGVSQNPRHKITKRGQNVTFRCDPISEHNRLYWYRQTLGQGPEFLTYFQNEAQLEKSRLLSDRFSAERPKGSFSTLEIQRTEQGDSAMYLCASSFHAGTSGSYEQYFGPGTRLTVT.

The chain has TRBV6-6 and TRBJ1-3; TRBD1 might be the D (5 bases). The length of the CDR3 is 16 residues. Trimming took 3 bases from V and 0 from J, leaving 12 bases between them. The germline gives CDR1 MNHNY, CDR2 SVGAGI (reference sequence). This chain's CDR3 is CASSYTPDNSGNTIYF. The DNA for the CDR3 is TGTGCCAGCAGTTATACCCCGGACAACTCTGGAAACACCATATATTTT.